What follows are 28 T cell receptor beta chains derived from one specimen sequenced in a study of beta chain features in type 1 diabetes. Study-wide results and limits: Type 1 diabetes patients had TCRB CDR3s that were shorter (moderately but significantly so) in all four CD4+ subsets.

Their specific antigens are unknown. Sequenced material consisted of expressed TCRB transcripts (all of the isolated RNA was reverse transcribed). Profiling relied on immunoSEQ multiplex PCR, and the TCRdb table lists in-frame clones only, not all of them. This repertoire shows 310,000 or so clones, about a tenth found once; its top ten account for 1%. The sample comprised central memory CD4+ T cells from blood. Receptors originate from a man under 40 with type 1 diabetes.

This rearrangement joins TRBV5-1 to TRBJ2-5; possible D gene TRBD2, 6 bases. CDR3 size: 14 residues. Trimming shortened V by 5 bases and J by 2 bases, and 13 bases separated the two germline ends. The germline V gene has CDR1 SGHRS and CDR2 YFSETQ. The CDR3, as DNA: TGCGCCAGCAGTGGGGCCGGGACTCAAGAGACCCAGTACTTC. Translated: CASSGAGTQETQYF.

This clone showed up just a few times. V and J are TRBV7-2 and TRBJ2-3; D is ambiguous. V was pared by 2 bases and J by 5 bases, with 11 bases between. CDR1 is SGHTA and CDR2 is FQGNSA in the germline V gene. The CDR3 spans 14 residues. The CDR3 loop reads CASSLRSSEDTQYF. DNA for the CDR3: TGTGCCAGCAGCTTAAGGTCGAGTGAAGATACGCAGTATTTT. The whole variable domain, filled in from reference TRBV7-2 and TRBJ2-3, reads GAGVSQSPSNKVTEKGKDVELRCDPISGHTALYWYRQSLGQGLEFLIYFQGNSAPDKSGLPSDRFSAERTGGSVSTLTIQRTQQEDSAVYLCASSLRSSEDTQYFGPGTRLTVL.

This clone was recorded a few times. The DNA of the CDR3 is TGTGCCAGCAGCCGAGGGCTCCTGGGGACGGGCTATGGCTACACCTTC. It translates to CASSRGLLGTGYGYTF. The V gene is TRBV14, the J gene TRBJ1-2; TRBD1 is a possible D gene (5 bases). The CDR3 has 16 residues. The V and J ends lost 4 bases and 4 bases respectively, with 19 bases between them. Germline CDR1 is SGHDN and CDR2 is FVKESK.

This clone has a handful of counts. CDR3 protein: CSAGTSLAGELFF. The CDR3 nucleotides are TGCAGCGCCGGGACAAGTTTGGCCGGGGAGCTGTTTTTT. This chain joins TRBV29-1 and TRBJ2-2; TRBD1 is a possible D gene (6 bases). V was clipped by 7 bases and J by 6 bases, with 15 bases between them. Germline loops: CDR1 SQVTM, CDR2 ANQGSEA. This CDR3 is built from 13 residues.

This rearrangement joins TRBV6-6 to TRBJ2-3; D perhaps matches TRBD2 (6 bases). V was pared by 6 bases and J by 3 bases, with 19 bases between. The CDR3 totals 16 residues. CDR1 and CDR2 (germline): MNHNY, SVGAGI (reference sequence). CDR3 DNA sequence: TGTGCCAGCAGGCCTCGAGGGAGTGGAGGGACAGATACGCAGTATTTT. The encoded protein is CASRPRGSGGTDTQYF.

The genes are TRBV5-1 and TRBJ2-7, with D maybe TRBD1 (5 bases). The germline V gene has CDR1 SGHRS and CDR2 YFSETQ. V shed 5 bases and J shed 4 bases, with 10 bases lying between them. The CDR3 sequence is 12 residues long. The CDR3 protein is CASSLQGYEQYF. As DNA, the CDR3 is TGCGCCAGCAGTCTTCAGGGTTACGAGCAGTACTTC.

This clone showed up just a few times. V and J are TRBV7-2 and TRBJ1-1; weak D call: TRBD1 (5 bases). CDR1 and CDR2 (germline): SGHTA, FQGNSA. Trimming pared 6 bases from V and 0 bases from J, leaving 11 bases between. This CDR3 contains 14 residues. CDR3 nucleotide sequence: TGTGCCAGCAGAGAGACAGACATGAACACTGAAGCTTTCTTT. It codes for CASRETDMNTEAFF.

The chain joins TRBV5-6 to TRBJ1-2; perhaps TRBD1 as D (5 bases). This CDR3 region has 15 residues. Trimming took off 0 bases at V and 4 bases at J, with 13 bases between the two ends. The germline V gene has CDR1 SGHDT and CDR2 YYEEEE. CDR3 DNA sequence: TGTGCCAGCAGCTTGGCGGGGGAGGGCGTCTATGGCTACACCTTC. This codes for CASSLAGEGVYGYTF.

This clone has more than one count but fewer than ten. Other DNA sequences within the sample encode an identical CDR3. The genes are TRBV7-2 and TRBJ2-7; D remains unclear. The V gene's germline CDR1 is SGHTA and CDR2 FQGNSA. The CDR3 sequence is 12 residues long. Trimming stripped 1 base from V and 5 bases from J, with 6 bases between. The CDR3 region is CASSLEAHEQYF. The CDR3 DNA follows: TGTGCCAGCAGCTTAGAGGCCCACGAGCAGTACTTC.

This clone was found a few times. One base away lies a much larger clone, so this may be a sequencing read error. The chain combines TRBV25-1 with TRBJ1-2; a weak D match, TRBD1 (6 bases). CDR1 and CDR2 from the germline V gene are MGHDK and SYGVNS. V shed 5 bases and J shed 6 bases, with 13 bases lying between them. This CDR3 is 13 amino acids long. The CDR3 DNA reads TGTGCCAGCAGTTTTAGGTCAGGGGATGGCTACACCTTC. Residues: CASSFRSGDGYTF.

The chain is built from TRBV7-9 and TRBJ1-1, with D unresolved. This CDR3 region has 13 residues. The germline CDR1 and CDR2 sequences are SEHNR and FQNEAQ (reference sequence). V lost 4 bases to trimming and J lost 2 bases, with 8 bases between them. The CDR3 loop reads CASSSGINTEAFF. Here the CDR3 DNA reads TGTGCCAGCAGCTCGGGGATTAACACTGAAGCTTTCTTT.

The chain links TRBV29-1 to TRBJ1-2; 10 bases align to TRBD1. Trimming removed 7 bases from V and 8 bases from J; junction bases left unmatched: 13. The CDR3 consists of 14 residues. The germline V gene has CDR1 SQVTM and CDR2 ANQGSEA. The CDR3 DNA reads as TGCAGCGACGGGACAGGGGATGGTCTACGAGGCTACACCTTC. It specifies CSDGTGDGLRGYTF.

The chain is built from TRBV10-1 and TRBJ2-3; 12 bases fit TRBD2. The CDR3 runs 15 residues. After removal of 3 bases from V and 10 bases from J, the junction contained 8 bases not matched to a gene. CDR1 and CDR2 from the germline V gene are WNHNN and SYGVQD (reference sequence). The CDR3 DNA follows: TGCGCCAGCAGTGATCCGACTAGCGGGGGTACAGCGCAGTATTTT. Amino acids: CASSDPTSGGTAQYF.

The table lists this clone with many counts. The chain recombines TRBV19 with TRBJ1-5; 12 nucleotides match TRBD1. CDR1 is LNHDA and CDR2 is SQIVND in the germline V gene (reference sequence). Germline trimming cut 5 bases from V and 3 bases from J; bases unmatched to any gene: 5. The CDR3 runs 16 residues. The CDR3 DNA is TGTGCCAGTAGTGCGGGACAGGGGGCTGTCAATCAGCCCCAGCATTTT. Its translation: CASSAGQGAVNQPQHF.

This clone has more than one count but fewer than ten. The chain carries TRBV10-3 and TRBJ2-5; D is unclear. Germline V gene lookup returns CDR1 ENHRY and CDR2 SYGVKD. The CDR3 length is 13 residues. Deletions cut 2 bases from V and 4 bases from J, with 8 bases between. For the CDR3, the DNA is TGTGCCATCAGTGAGGAGGTTGCAGAGACCCAGTACTTC. Protein sequence: CAISEEVAETQYF.

In this sample, this clone turned up a few times. This chain joins TRBV15 and TRBJ2-3; 7 nucleotides align to TRBD2. This CDR3 comprises 13 residues. Germline-derived CDR1 and CDR2 are LNHNV and YYDKDF (reference sequence). Trimming took 8 bases from V and 0 from J; bases not matched to a gene: 2. CDR3 DNA: TGTGCCACCCGGGGGGTTAGCACAGATACGCAGTATTTT. Translation: CATRGVSTDTQYF.

This clone turned up a few times. The rearrangement uses TRBV5-6 and TRBJ1-2, with a possible D match to TRBD1 (5 bases). CDR3 length: 18 residues. Germline CDR1 and CDR2: SGHDT and YYEEEE. V gave up 1 base and J gave up 2 bases, with 21 bases separating them. The CDR3 nucleotides are TGTGCCAGCAGCTTGTTGACGGGGGAAGGAACCCCGAACTATGGCTACACCTTC. Protein product: CASSLLTGEGTPNYGYTF.

This clone has more than one count but fewer than ten. The chain couples TRBV11-2 to TRBJ2-1; 8 positions match TRBD2. The germline CDR1 and CDR2 sequences are SGHAT and FQNNGV. This CDR3 region has 17 residues. With 2 bases clipped from V and 0 bases from J, the junction kept 6 bases outside the gene matches. DNA for the CDR3: TGTGCCAGCAGCTTAACAACCGGGACTAGCTCCTACAATGAGCAGTTCTTC. This translates into CASSLTTGTSSYNEQFF.

A few counts support this clone. The germline gene is not matched at one end of the junction; a read error may be the cause. This chain joins TRBV10-3 and TRBJ1-2; 7 bases fit TRBD1. Germline loops: CDR1 ENHRY, CDR2 SYGVKD. The CDR3 is 16 residues long. CDR3 region: CASSYSGTENNYGYTF. CDR3 nucleotides: TGTGCCAGCAGTTATTCCGGGACAGAGAATAACTATGGCTACACCTTC.

V and J are TRBV28 and TRBJ2-5; D is ambiguous. Trimming removed 3 bases at V and 5 bases at J, with 13 bases between. Per germline, CDR1 MDHEN and CDR2 SYDVKM. The CDR3 contains 14 residues. CDR3 sequence reads: CASSFGLVLETQYF. Written as DNA, the CDR3 is TGTGCCAGCAGTTTCGGCTTGGTCTTGGAGACCCAGTACTTC.

This clone was seen a few times. The chain is built from TRBV7-2 and TRBJ1-1, with D possibly matching TRBD1 (5 bases). CDR1 SGHTA and CDR2 FQGNSA come from the germline V gene. The ends were cut back, 5 bases at V and 0 bases at J, with 10 bases in the middle. The CDR3 consists of 14 residues. The CDR3 region has the DNA TGTGCCAGCAGCCCCATGACAGTGAACACTGAAGCTTTCTTT. This translates into CASSPMTVNTEAFF. Full variable domain (outside the CDR3, taken from reference TRBV7-2 and TRBJ1-1): GAGVSQSPSNKVTEKGKDVELRCDPISGHTALYWYRQSLGQGLEFLIYFQGNSAPDKSGLPSDRFSAERTGGSVSTLTIQRTQQEDSAVYLCASSPMTVNTEAFFGQGTRLTVV.

This clone was recorded a few times. The V gene is TRBV6-5, the J gene TRBJ1-6, with TRBD1 identical over 8 bases. The junction had 4 bases not matched to a gene; V was cut back by 2 bases and J by 7 bases. CDR3 length: 15 residues. Germline V gene data show CDR1 as MNHEY and CDR2 as SVGAGI. The DNA of the CDR3 is TGTGCCAGCAGTTACGGACAGGGAGGGAATTCACCCCTCCACTTT. Its protein is CASSYGQGGNSPLHF.

In its sample, this clone was seen a few times. This chain links TRBV15 with TRBJ2-4; a possible D gene is TRBD1 (6 bases). V gave up 5 bases and J gave up 7 bases, with 24 bases separating them. This CDR3 has 17 amino acids. Per the germline V gene, CDR1 is LNHNV and CDR2 is YYDKDF (reference sequence). CDR3 loop: CATSARSDSLVRNIQYF. The CDR3 DNA is TGTGCCACCAGCGCTCGCTCGGACAGTTTAGTTCGGAACATTCAGTACTTC. Full variable domain (outside the CDR3, taken from reference TRBV15 and TRBJ2-4): DAMVIQNPRYQVTQFGKPVTLSCSQTLNHNVMYWYQQKSSQAPKLLFHYYDKDFNNEADTPDNFQSRRPNTSFCFLDIRSPGLGDTAMYLCATSARSDSLVRNIQYFGAGTRLSVL.

The chain has TRBV28 and TRBJ1-1; 7 nucleotides agree with TRBD1. Germline V gene sequence: CDR1 MDHEN, CDR2 SYDVKM. There are 14 residues in the CDR3. The ends lost 3 bases at V and 5 bases at J; junction bases unmatched: 6. This CDR3 is CASSLTGSRTEAFF. In nucleotides, the CDR3 is TGTGCCAGCAGTTTGACAGGGTCCCGGACTGAAGCTTTCTTT.

The J gene is TRBJ2-3, the V gene TRBV5-4, with 9 bases identical to TRBD2. Trimming removed 0 bases from V and 5 bases from J; junction bases left unmatched: 7. CDR1 is SGHNT and CDR2 is YYREEE in the germline V gene (reference sequence). The CDR3 totals 16 residues. In DNA form, the CDR3 reads TGTGCCAGCAGCTTGGGTCTGCTAGCGGGGTTAGATACGCAGTATTTT. This encodes CASSLGLLAGLDTQYF.

The genes are TRBV21-1 and TRBJ1-5; the tabulated D call, TRBD1, remains unverified against the DNA. TRBV21-1 is noted as a pseudogene. The CDR3 runs 16 residues. CDR3 sequence reads: CASSPGSGKRNQPQHF. CDR3 sequence (DNA): TGTGCCAGCAGCCCAGGTTCAGGGAAGCGCAATCAGCCCCAGCATTTT.

This clone was counted at least ten times. The chain uses TRBV7-9 and TRBJ2-7, with TRBD2 identical over 7 bases. The V and J ends lost 1 base and 6 bases, in that order; junction bases with no gene match: 0. The germline gives CDR1 SEHNR, CDR2 FQNEAQ (reference sequence). This CDR3 contains 12 residues. The CDR3 nucleotides are TGTGCCAGCAGCTTAGTAGCGGGCGAGCAGTACTTC. Translating it yields CASSLVAGEQYF.

The table lists this clone with many counts. This rearrangement joins TRBV7-2 to TRBJ1-1, with 10 bases fitting TRBD1. CDR3 length: 15 amino acids. V was clipped by 3 bases and J by 3 bases; unmatched bases: 4. Per germline, CDR1 SGHTA and CDR2 FQGNSA. CDR3 bases: TGTGCCAGCAGCTTGACAGGGGGCGGGTACACTGAAGCTTTCTTT. It is translated as CASSLTGGGYTEAFF. The variable domain in full, with the rest retrieved from reference TRBV7-2 and TRBJ1-1, is GAGVSQSPSNKVTEKGKDVELRCDPISGHTALYWYRQSLGQGLEFLIYFQGNSAPDKSGLPSDRFSAERTGGSVSTLTIQRTQQEDSAVYLCASSLTGGGYTEAFFGQGTRLTVV.